This entry lists 10 T cell receptor beta chains sequenced from one sample in a study of CD8+ T cells in alopecia areata. RNA extraction and reverse transcription yielded cDNA as sequencing template. Method: immunoSEQ multiplex PCR; TCRdb's copy keeps in-frame clones and lacks some. This sample has 15,000 to 20,000 clones, with 59% found just once. Treatment indicated: oral pan-JAK inhibitor, 5-10 mg twice daily. Peripheral blood and lesional scalp punch biopsies came from alopecia areata patients. This specimen was skin, taken at week 4, from a patient treated with tofacitinib. The receptors were gathered from a human donor with alopecia areata.

The rearrangement links TRBV5-1 to TRBJ2-7; TRBD2 might be the D (6 bases). This CDR3 region has 14 residues. V was shortened by 0 bases and J by 4 bases, with 11 bases between the two germline ends. CDR1 and CDR2 (germline): SGHRS, YFSETQ. The CDR3 DNA is TGCGCCAGCAGCTTGGTTGGCGGGGATTACGAGCAGTACTTC. Its protein product is CASSLVGGDYEQYF.

The chain couples TRBV6-5 to TRBJ1-2; a weak D match, TRBD1 (5 bases). CDR1 is MNHEY, CDR2 SVGAGI, per germline. V shed 5 bases and J shed 2 bases, with 15 bases lying between them. The CDR3 covers 15 residues. The DNA of the CDR3 is TGTGCCAGCAGTCCCGGGACCACTGGAAACTATGGCTACACCTTC. Translated: CASSPGTTGNYGYTF.

The V call is TRBV11-1, the J call TRBJ1-3; TRBD1 agrees at 8 bases. This CDR3 has 15 amino acids. The trim removed 2 bases at V and 3 bases at J, leaving 3 bases unmatched. From germline, CDR1 is SGHAT and CDR2 FQDESV (reference sequence). CDR3 in amino acids: CASSLQGANGNTIYF. The CDR3 nucleotides are TGTGCCAGCAGCTTACAGGGGGCTAATGGAAACACCATATATTTT.

The chain links TRBV7-2 to TRBJ2-2; TRBD2 agrees at 11 bases. After removal of 5 bases from V and 4 bases from J, the junction contained 6 bases not matched to a gene. Germline V gene lookup returns CDR1 SGHTA and CDR2 FQGNSA. This CDR3 spans 16 amino acids. DNA for the CDR3: TGTGCCAGCAGCACCCCTAGCGGGGGGACCACCGGGGAGCTGTTTTTT. Translating it yields CASSTPSGGTTGELFF.

This clone occurred a few times. CDR3 in DNA: TGTGCCAGCAGTATAACAGGGGCTAGCACAGATACGCAGTATTTT. Amino acids: CASSITGASTDTQYF. This rearrangement joins TRBV2 to TRBJ2-3; 7 bases agree with TRBD1. The ends lost 5 bases at V and 0 bases at J; junction bases unmatched: 5. Per the germline V gene, CDR1 is SNHLY and CDR2 is FYNNEI. This CDR3 region has 15 residues.

This clone showed up just a few times. J is TRBJ2-3 and V is TRBV7-2, with D maybe TRBD1 (5 bases). Looked up from germline, CDR1 is SGHTA and CDR2 is FQGNSA. Trimming removed 1 base from V and 2 bases from J, with 10 bases in between. The CDR3 has 15 amino acids. The CDR3 loop reads CASSLGGRATDTQYF. The CDR3 DNA reads as TGTGCCAGCAGCTTAGGGGGCAGGGCCACAGATACGCAGTATTTT.

The gene calls are TRBV4-3 and TRBJ2-5; 8 nucleotides agree with TRBD2. Germline assignment: CDR1 LGHNA and CDR2 YSLEER. The CDR3 is 16 residues long. V lost 4 bases, J lost 5 bases, and 12 bases stayed unmatched. CDR3 in DNA: TGCGCCAGCAGCCTTATAGTTGGGTCGGGGGGGGAGACCCAGTACTTC. It codes for CASSLIVGSGGETQYF.

The chain carries TRBV7-9 and TRBJ1-5; D gene unclear. Germline V gene data show CDR1 as SEHNR and CDR2 as FQNEAQ (reference sequence). Trimming pared 3 bases from V and 4 bases from J, leaving 4 bases between. The CDR3 consists of 12 residues. The CDR3 DNA is TGTGCCAGCAGCTTCCAGAATCAGCCCCAGCATTTT. It encodes CASSFQNQPQHF.

The V and J genes are TRBV4-2 and TRBJ2-7; D gene uncertain. Germline V gives CDR1 LGHNA, CDR2 YNFKEQ. CDR3 size: 16 residues. V gave up 0 bases and J gave up 1 base, with 13 bases separating them. CDR3 in amino acids: CASSQDLEQPSYEQYF. CDR3 bases: TGTGCCAGCAGCCAAGATTTGGAACAGCCTTCCTACGAGCAGTACTTC.

Comment on this clone: The junction departs from germline at one end; a sequencing error may be responsible. V and J are TRBV7-2 and TRBJ1-4, with 7 bases that match TRBD1. Germline V gene sequence: CDR1 SGHTA, CDR2 FQGNSA. CDR3 length equals 14 residues. For the CDR3, the DNA is TGTGCCAGCAGATTAGGGGGCAGGGATGAAAAACTGTTTTTT. This sequence encodes CASRLGGRDEKLFF. Filled out from reference TRBV7-2 and TRBJ1-4, the complete variable domain reads GAGVSQSPSNKVTEKGKDVELRCDPISGHTALYWYRQSLGQGLEFLIYFQGNSAPDKSGLPSDRFSAERTGGSVSTLTIQRTQQEDSAVYLCASRLGGRDEKLFFGSGTQLSVL.